These 25 T cell receptor beta chains came from one sample sequenced in a study of CD8 T cells in ankylosing spondylitis. TCRdb recomputed calls from the 5' RACE reads with MiXCR, one row per CDR3 protein. Here the sample spans 250,000 to 300,000 distinct CDR3 sequences, 18% being singletons. Sample: blood, either unsorted or a sorted T cell fraction (not recorded which). The receptors derive from a male donor with ankylosing spondylitis or in good health (not recorded which).

The chain carries TRBV5-1 and TRBJ2-7, with 12 bases lining up with TRBD2. CDR3 length: 16 residues. V lost 4 bases and J lost 1; bases outside the gene matches: 6. Germline V gene data show CDR1 as SGHRS and CDR2 as YFSETQ. CDR3 protein: CASSPRLAGASYEQYF. The CDR3, as DNA: TGCGCCAGCAGCCCCAGACTAGCGGGAGCATCCTACGAGCAGTACTTC.

The sample holds a few counts of this clonotype. CDR3 coding DNA: TGTGCCAGCAGTTTACTGGGGACGAACACTGAAGCTTTCTTT. Translated: CASSLLGTNTEAFF. The chain joins TRBV12-3 or TRBV12-4 to TRBJ1-1, with D perhaps matching TRBD1 (5 bases). V dropped 2 bases and J dropped 1 base, with 8 bases sitting between them. CDR3 length equals 14 residues.

Ten or more counts support this clonotype. This chain joins TRBV6-5 and TRBJ1-6, with 7 bases identical to TRBD1. The V and J ends lost 5 bases and 14 bases, in that order; junction bases with no gene match: 6. Germline values: CDR1 MNHEY, CDR2 SVGAGI. The CDR3 runs 12 residues. DNA of the CDR3: TGTGCCAGCAGTGTTGACAGGGAGGCCCTCCACTTT. Protein sequence: CASSVDREALHF.

This rearrangement joins TRBV12-3 or TRBV12-4 to TRBJ2-1; the D gene is possibly TRBD2 (5 bases). The CDR3 covers 14 residues. Trimming took 5 bases from V and 8 from J, leaving 16 bases between them. The CDR3, as DNA: TGTGCCAGCAGTCCCGACCTAGCCCCCCATGAGCAGTTCTTC. Its protein is CASSPDLAPHEQFF.

The V call is TRBV11-1, the J call TRBJ2-1; D is unclear. V shed 5 bases and J shed 0 bases, with 14 bases lying between them. Germline-derived CDR1 and CDR2 are SGHAT and FQDESV (reference sequence). The CDR3 runs to 16 residues. CDR3 in amino acids: CASSPGRGVSYNEQFF. Here the CDR3 DNA reads TGTGCCAGCAGCCCTGGGCGAGGCGTCTCCTACAATGAGCAGTTCTTC.

The chain recombines TRBV9 with TRBJ2-1; weak D call: TRBD1 (5 bases). The CDR3 is made up of 15 amino acids. V was shortened by 3 bases and J by 0 bases, with 10 bases between the two germline ends. Germline V gives CDR1 SGDLS, CDR2 YYNGEE. The chain's CDR3 is CASSAGQSSYNEQFF. The CDR3 region has the DNA TGTGCCAGCAGCGCAGGACAAAGCTCCTACAATGAGCAGTTCTTC.

V usage is TRBV28 and J usage is TRBJ1-5; a possible D gene is TRBD1 (6 bases). This CDR3 has 13 amino acids. V was pared by 3 bases and J by 7 bases, with 10 bases between. Looked up from germline, CDR1 is MDHEN and CDR2 is SYDVKM. CDR3 coding DNA: TGTGCCAGCAGTTTGGGGGGGGCGCAGCCCCAGCATTTT. This sequence encodes CASSLGGAQPQHF.

This chain uses TRBV6-5 with TRBJ2-1; 8 bases agree with TRBD2. The CDR3 sequence is 16 residues long. Per germline, CDR1 MNHEY and CDR2 SVGAGI. Germline trimming cut 2 bases from V and 10 bases from J; bases unmatched to any gene: 13. The CDR3 region has the DNA TGTGCCAGCAGTTACGGCCCAGCGGGAGCCGTAATAGAGCAGTTCTTC. Translated, it gives CASSYGPAGAVIEQFF.

This clonotype has just a few counts. The chain links TRBV5-1 to TRBJ2-7; D gene unclear. The germline gives CDR1 SGHRS, CDR2 YFSETQ. V lost 3 bases and J 0 bases, leaving 13 bases between the germline ends. There are 15 residues in the CDR3. CDR3 sequence reads: CASSWTPDNSYEQYF. In nucleotides, the CDR3 is TGCGCCAGCAGCTGGACCCCCGACAACTCCTACGAGCAGTACTTC.

V gene TRBV20-1 combines with J gene TRBJ2-1; D gene ambiguous. CDR3 length equals 15 residues. The V gene lost 7 bases and the J gene lost 3 bases, with 19 bases spanning the gap. Germline CDR1 reads DFQATT; CDR2 reads SNEGSKA (reference sequence). CDR3 in DNA: TGCAGTGTGCGGCGTGATGTCGGGCTCTACAATGAGCAGTTCTTC. Its translation: CSVRRDVGLYNEQFF.

The chain is built from TRBV9 and TRBJ2-1; D perhaps matches TRBD2 (7 bases). Germline values: CDR1 SGDLS, CDR2 YYNGEE. CDR3 length: 13 amino acids. V gave up 5 bases and J gave up 4 bases, with 10 bases separating them. As DNA, the CDR3 is TGTGCCAGCAGGGGGGGGCAATACAATGAGCAGTTCTTC. Its translation is CASRGGQYNEQFF.

This clonotype was observed at least ten times. V gene TRBV12-3 or TRBV12-4 combines with J gene TRBJ2-7; 9 nucleotides line up with TRBD1. This CDR3 contains 14 residues. With V trimmed by 6 bases and J by 4 bases, 7 bases remained unmatched. The CDR3: CASSPRDRAYEQYF. The CDR3 coding sequence is TGTGCCAGCAGCCCCCGGGACAGGGCGTACGAGCAGTACTTC.

The chain couples TRBV12-3 or TRBV12-4 to TRBJ2-1; 9 bases are a match to TRBD2. This CDR3 spans 16 amino acids. The V and J ends lost 2 bases and 8 bases, in that order; junction bases with no gene match: 10. The CDR3 sequence: CASSLLAGTPLDEQFF. CDR3 DNA: TGTGCCAGCAGTTTACTAGCGGGAACGCCTCTCGATGAGCAGTTCTTC.

The CDR3 sequence is CASSYILHYEQYF. CDR3 DNA: TGTGCCAGCAGCTATATCCTCCACTACGAGCAGTACTTC. V gene TRBV12-3 or TRBV12-4 combines with J gene TRBJ2-7; no clear D gene. The V end lost 6 bases, the J end lost 3 bases, and 12 bases lay between the germline ends. This CDR3 is 13 amino acids long.

The chain combines TRBV20-1 with TRBJ2-1, with 11 bases identical to TRBD2. V was pared by 6 bases and J by 4 bases, with 5 bases of the junction left unmatched. The germline gives CDR1 DFQATT, CDR2 SNEGSKA (reference sequence). The CDR3 contains 14 residues. The CDR3 protein is CSARLAGKYNEQFF. CDR3 nucleotide sequence: TGCAGTGCAAGACTAGCGGGGAAATACAATGAGCAGTTCTTC.

CDR3 region: CSVEEGNSALYNEQFF. In nucleotides, the CDR3 is TGCAGCGTTGAAGAAGGAAATAGCGCACTCTACAATGAGCAGTTCTTC. The chain uses TRBV29-1 and TRBJ2-1; a weak D match, TRBD2 (5 bases). CDR1 and CDR2 (germline): SQVTM, ANQGSEA. The CDR3 consists of 16 residues. The V end was cut by 0 bases, the J end by 3 bases, with 15 bases between.

CDR3 region: CASSFSRNSYEQYF. The CDR3 DNA is TGTGCCAGCAGTTTTTCCAGGAACTCCTACGAGCAGTACTTC. The chain is built from TRBV27 and TRBJ2-7; D gene uncertain. Trimming left V 3 bases short and J 0 bases short, with 9 bases between. This CDR3 spans 14 amino acids. From germline, CDR1 is MNHEY and CDR2 SMNVEV (reference sequence).

This clonotype was detected a few times. The rearrangement joins TRBV6-1 to TRBJ2-7; TRBD2 matches 10 bases. Germline trimming cut 2 bases from V and 1 base from J; bases unmatched to any gene: 8. CDR1 is MNHNS and CDR2 is SASEGT in the germline V gene. This CDR3 has 17 amino acids. The CDR3 loop is CASSERALAGGSYEQYF. CDR3 DNA: TGTGCCAGCAGTGAAAGGGCGTTAGCGGGAGGATCCTACGAGCAGTACTTC.

V and J are TRBV12-3 or TRBV12-4 and TRBJ2-5; the match to TRBD1 covers 8 bases. CDR3 size: 19 residues. V lost 11 bases to trimming and J lost 2 bases; unmatched junction nucleotides: 25. The CDR3 here is CAFSFFPFRQGTRQETQYF. The CDR3 region has the DNA TGTGCCTTCAGTTTCTTCCCCTTTCGACAGGGGACAAGGCAAGAGACCCAGTACTTC.

This clonotype was seen only a few times. The genes are TRBV6-5 and TRBJ2-2; D call uncertain. V was trimmed by 0 bases and J by 5 bases, leaving 7 bases between them. Per germline, CDR1 MNHEY and CDR2 SVGAGI. There are 14 residues in the CDR3. CDR3 residues: CASSYSVGTGELFF. The CDR3 DNA is TGTGCCAGCAGTTACTCAGTGGGAACCGGGGAGCTGTTTTTT.

The J gene is TRBJ1-2, the V gene TRBV20-1; D is perhaps TRBD1 (6 bases). The CDR3 runs 13 residues. Germline V gene sequence: CDR1 DFQATT, CDR2 SNEGSKA (reference sequence). Trimming cost V 8 bases and J 2 bases, with 15 bases left between them. The CDR3 nucleotides read TGCAGTCCGTTTGGAGGGGGGAACTATGGCTACACCTTC. Translation: CSPFGGGNYGYTF.

This sequence joins TRBV10-3 and TRBJ2-5; no clear D. Germline values: CDR1 ENHRY, CDR2 SYGVKD. The V gene lost 0 bases and the J gene lost 5 bases, with 4 bases spanning the gap. The CDR3 consists of 12 residues. The CDR3 reads CAISESWETQYF. The DNA of the CDR3 is TGTGCCATCAGTGAGTCCTGGGAGACCCAGTACTTC.

V and J are TRBV20-1 and TRBJ2-7; tentatively, D is TRBD2 (6 bases). The germline V gene has CDR1 DFQATT and CDR2 SNEGSKA (reference sequence). Trimming removed 6 bases at V and 5 bases at J, with 23 bases between. The CDR3 covers 15 residues. CDR3: CSASTRTVDYDEQYF. CDR3 DNA: TGCAGTGCGTCAACCCGGACTGTGGACTACGACGAGCAGTACTTC.

The table lists this clonotype with many counts. The chain couples TRBV20-1 to TRBJ1-1, with D hard to call. With 7 bases removed from V and 5 bases from J, the gap between germline ends came to 14 bases. The CDR3 contains 12 residues. CDR1 DFQATT and CDR2 SNEGSKA come from the germline V gene (reference sequence). The CDR3, as DNA: TGCAGTGTTAAACCGGGATCAACTGAAGCTTTCTTT. Translating it yields CSVKPGSTEAFF.

In this sample, this clonotype is medium-sized. The chain joins TRBV20-1 to TRBJ2-1; 8 positions agree with TRBD2. V dropped 7 bases and J dropped 6; count of bases not matched to a gene: 11. Germline CDR1 DFQATT, CDR2 SNEGSKA (reference sequence). CDR3 length: 14 residues. The CDR3 loop is CSVPVGTRINEQFF. DNA for the CDR3: TGCAGTGTGCCGGTTGGGACTAGAATCAATGAGCAGTTCTTC.